This T cell receptor beta chain was recorded in a study of response to subunit inactivated influenza vaccine. General study findings and limits: The authors proposed limited new T cell recruitment per seasonal influenza vaccination.

A remark on this clonotype: No antigen is known for it.

TCRdb ran MiXCR on the RT-PCR reads and lists one entry per CDR3 protein. Here the sample spans approximately 570,000 distinct CDR3 sequences, around 8% being singletons. Sequencing was performed on PBMCs from blood, taken about 23 months after vaccination. The TCR originated in a man between 50 and 69 years old who received an inactivated influenza vaccine.

This CDR3 reads CASRGGAVGVPYEQYF. The CDR3 nucleotides read TGTGCCAGCAGGGGGGGGGCGGTAGGGGTTCCCTACGAGCAGTACTTC. This chain uses TRBV6-1 with TRBJ2-7, with a tentative D call TRBD2 (7 bases). The V gene's germline CDR1 is MNHNS and CDR2 SASEGT. Trimming left V 6 bases short and J 2 bases short, with 20 bases between. The CDR3 totals 16 residues.